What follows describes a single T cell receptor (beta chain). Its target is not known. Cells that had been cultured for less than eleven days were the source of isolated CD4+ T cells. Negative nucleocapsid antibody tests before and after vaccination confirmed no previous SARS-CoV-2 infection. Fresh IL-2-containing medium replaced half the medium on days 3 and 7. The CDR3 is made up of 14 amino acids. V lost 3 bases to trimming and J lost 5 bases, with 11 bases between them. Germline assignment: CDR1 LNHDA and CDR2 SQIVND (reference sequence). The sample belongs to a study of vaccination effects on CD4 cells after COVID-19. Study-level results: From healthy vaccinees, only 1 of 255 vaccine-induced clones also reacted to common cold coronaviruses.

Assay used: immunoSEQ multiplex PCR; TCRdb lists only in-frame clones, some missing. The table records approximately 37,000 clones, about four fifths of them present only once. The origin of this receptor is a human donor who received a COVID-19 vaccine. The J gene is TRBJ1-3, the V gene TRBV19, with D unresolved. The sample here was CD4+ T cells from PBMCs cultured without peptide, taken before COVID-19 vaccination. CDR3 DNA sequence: TGTGCCAGTAGTATTGGAGAGAAAAGAAACACCATATATTTT. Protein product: CASSIGEKRNTIYF.